This section outlines one TCR beta chain sequence together with its context. What this receptor recognizes is not known. Per-base quality was not reported, and no clone a single base away is much larger than it. To prepare the library, 5' RACE was applied. The sequencer listed for this sample is Illumina HiSeq 2500. A second PCR of roughly 7 to 12 cycles was run with a J-beta primer mix and a sample-barcoded 5' primer. A unique molecular identifier was introduced onto each TCR beta cDNA molecule by a template-switch 5' adaptor carrying 12 random nucleotides. At least 2.5 million CDR3-containing paired-end reads were obtained from each sample. All of the RNA was converted into first-strand cDNA using the Mint cDNA synthesis kit, with a TRBC-specific oligonucleotide serving as the primer. Following uracil-DNA glycosylase treatment, all cDNA underwent a first 18-cycle PCR with the universal primers M1SS and BC2_uni_R. Per the original workflow: For normalization, 1 million high-quality reads were randomly selected from each sample, with every read carrying a distinct molecular identifier. Reads sharing molecular identifiers were discarded rather than binned into consensus sequences. MiTCR, run with a Q25 quality threshold and the strictest error-elimination algorithm, handled CDR3 identification, clonotype clustering and error correction. A nonparametric unseen species model with Euler transformation was used to estimate lower-bound total TCR beta diversity. Using fastp trimming at Q25 and MiXCR clonotype assembly, TCRdb reanalyzed the public sequencing data and kept in-frame beta chains. A single entry per CDR3 protein holds the most common genes and DNA from its merged rows. The authors' filters were not applied to this entry. The sample table records 730,000 or so distinct CDR3 sequences; roughly 41% of these occur just once. The ten top clones hold 20% to 25% of the sample.

Taken from cysteine to phenylalanine, the CDR3 has 13 residues. The read is trimmed to its CDR3 DNA, 39 bases read in frame from base 1. V is cut by 5 bases and J by 7 bases, and the space between the germline ends is 14 bases. CDR1 LNHDA and CDR2 SQIVND are derived from the germline V gene (reference sequence). The donors were roughly 38 Caucasian individuals from Russia, aged 6 to 90 years, who were systemically healthy. Each donor gave about 9.2 milliliters of peripheral blood, drawn into EDTA-treated Vacutainer tubes. Ficoll-Paque density-gradient centrifugation was used to isolate PBMCs, with at least 7 million per sample. Total RNA, at least 5 micrograms per sample, was extracted from PBMCs with Trizol reagent. Naive CD45RAhigh/CD27high T cell percentages were measured by flow cytometry on a PBMC aliquot from every donor. The sample originates from a study of blood T cells in healthy people across ages (dated by TCRdb to the mid-2010s). A note on the overall study: Template switching captured roughly one uniquely barcoded TCR beta cDNA molecule per two T cells in model experiments. Donors were grouped into four age groups: young (average roughly 17 years), middle-aged (around 39), aged (62) and long-lived (around 82). Age-related changes in TCR beta repertoire diversity were measured in the study by deep sequencing normalized with unique cDNA molecular identifiers. The study analyzed two additional independent replicas of 1 million unique cDNA reads from the same blood draw for two donors, one aged 18 to 29 and one aged 80 or older. To avoid experimental bias, donors of different ages were randomly spread across the sequencing lanes. Overall results and qualifications from the work: Observed TCR beta diversity per million T cells fell roughly linearly with age, and a significant reduction was already apparent by age about 38. Compared with the aged group, the long-lived group had more naive CD4+ T cells, fewer expanded clones and increased TCR diversity, suggesting age selection. Since profiling was done on bulk unsorted PBMCs, naive and antigen-experienced compartments could not be conclusively compared. Because donor CMV infection status was unknown, age-related changes in expanded clonotypes were potentially confounded. Total diversity estimates from one million sequenced T cells were considered lower bounds and underestimates. A strong correlation was found between observed TCR beta diversity and the percentage of naive T cells measured by flow cytometry.

Specimen: blood. This TCR was recovered from a woman aged 60-75 years in good health. In this chain, TRBV19 is recombined with TRBJ1-2; TRBD1 could be the D gene, as 6 bases match. CDR3 region: CASSVTGTPGYTF. The DNA sequence reads TGTGCCAGTAGTGTAACCGGGACACCTGGCTACACCTTC. Reference TRBV19 and TRBJ1-2 genes cover what lies past the CDR3, so the full variable domain is DGGITQSPKYLFRKEGQNVTLSCEQNLNHDAMYWYRQDPGQGLRLIYYSQIVNDFQKGDIAEGYSVSREKKESFPLTVTSAQKNPTAFYLCASSVTGTPGYTFGSGTRLTVV.